This T cell receptor beta chain derives from a study of blood T cell repertoires in COVID-19. Study background: Sources were T cells, B-cell-depleted T cells, or PBMCs; the material itself was cDNA or gDNA.

Per the original methods: Reference gene primer amplification yielded estimated nucleated cell counts. Libraries were prepared by immunoSEQ multiplex PCR; TCRdb keeps only in-frame clonotypes and omits some of them. V and J calls and clone size are copied from that table; D and trimming were computed from the DNA. The table lists more than 95,000 clones, approximately 87% of them singletons. The CDR3 sequence is 12 residues long. CDR1 SEHNR and CDR2 FQNEAQ come from the germline V gene (reference sequence). Trimming shortened V by 4 bases and J by 8 bases, and 9 bases separated the two germline ends.

The sequenced sample was peripheral blood. The chain employs TRBV7-9 and TRBJ2-1, with a tentative D call TRBD2 (5 bases). The sequence came from a man younger than 40 with acute or convalescent COVID-19. In DNA form, the CDR3 reads TGTGCCAGCAGCTCCTCCGGGGATGAGCAGTTCTTC. This encodes CASSSSGDEQFF.